This T cell receptor beta chain stems from a study of identical twins. Study-wide results and caveats: In monozygotic twins, models underestimated the sharing of out-of-frame TCR alpha. Out-of-frame beta chain sequences displayed weaker excess sharing between twins.

A few counts support this clonotype. Its target is not known. Template switching (which added a universal primer site) was used, and cDNA carried unique molecular identifiers. TCRdb analysed the 5' RACE reads with MiXCR anew, one entry per CDR3 protein. The sample lists around 1.7 million distinct CDR3 sequences, about 31% occurring once. Germline CDR1 MNHEY, CDR2 SMNVEV (reference sequence). CDR3 length: 13 amino acids. V was shortened by 3 bases and J by 5 bases, with 11 bases between the two germline ends. This chain uses TRBV27 with TRBJ2-7; perhaps TRBD2 as D (5 bases). The sequenced sample consisted of cord blood. This TCR was recovered from a newborn girl in good health. CDR3: CASSFRAGHEQYF. In DNA form, the CDR3 reads TGTGCCAGCAGTTTTCGGGCGGGCCACGAGCAGTACTTC.